Below, 32 T cell receptor beta chains from the same sample are listed, as sequenced in a study of T-cell reconstitution after alpha-beta-depleted transplantation in children. Molecular barcoding with unique molecular identifiers was used for the TCRbeta library. TCRdb re-called the PCR reads with MiXCR, one entry per CDR3 protein. The sample holds about 610,000 distinct CDR3 sequences, about 10% seen once. The input for sequencing was PBMCs from the stem cell graft donor, taken from the stem cell graft. The receptors were gathered from a human donor who donated a stem cell graft to a child with acute myeloid leukemia.

The rearrangement links TRBV3-1 to TRBJ2-3; D remains ambiguous. The CDR3 has 15 residues. Germline values: CDR1 LGHDT, CDR2 YNNKEL (reference sequence). Trimming cost V 0 bases and J 2 bases, with 9 bases left between them. CDR3 nucleotides: TGTGCCAGCAGCCAAGAATCCGAAAACACAGATACGCAGTATTTT. Translated: CASSQESENTDTQYF.

The sample holds a few counts of this clonotype. This chain connects TRBV6-1 to TRBJ2-7, with 10 nucleotides matching TRBD2. The germline V gene encodes CDR1 MNHNS and CDR2 SASEGT. The junction had 10 bases not matched to a gene; V was cut back by 0 bases and J by 2 bases. The CDR3 has 18 amino acids. For the CDR3, the DNA is TGTGCCAGCAGTGAAGCGGCGGTAGCGGGAGGTATAACCTACGAGCAGTACTTC. This encodes CASSEAAVAGGITYEQYF.

This chain connects TRBV20-1 to TRBJ1-5; D is ambiguous. The CDR3 is 16 residues long. Germline V CDR1 and CDR2: DFQATT, SNEGSKA (reference sequence). The ends were cut back, 2 bases at V and 1 base at J, with 15 bases in the middle. For the CDR3, the DNA is TGCAGTGCTAGACTCAGATATCGGGGAAGCAATCAGCCCCAGCATTTT. Translating gives CSARLRYRGSNQPQHF.

V and J are TRBV7-3 and TRBJ2-3; D remains ambiguous. V lost 6 bases, J lost 9 bases, and 19 bases lay in between. CDR3 length: 14 amino acids. Germline V CDR1 and CDR2: SGHTA, FQGTGA. The CDR3 here is CASSLDPNAPTQYF. The CDR3 DNA reads TGTGCCAGCAGTTTGGACCCTAACGCTCCCACGCAGTATTTT.

This clonotype was counted at least ten times. J is TRBJ2-2 and V is TRBV20-1, with 14 bases lining up with TRBD2. Germline loops: CDR1 DFQATT, CDR2 SNEGSKA (reference sequence). The length of the CDR3 is 18 residues. The ends lost 4 bases at V and 7 bases at J; junction bases unmatched: 14. In DNA form, the CDR3 reads TGCAGTGCTAATCCCGGGACTAGCGGGAGTATCTCCCGCGGGGAGCTGTTTTTT. As protein: CSANPGTSGSISRGELFF.

J is TRBJ2-1 and V is TRBV5-1; TRBD1 agrees at 9 bases. This CDR3 spans 15 amino acids. Per the germline V gene, CDR1 is SGHRS and CDR2 is YFSETQ. V lost 0 bases, J lost 8 bases, and 6 bases stayed unmatched. DNA for the CDR3: TGCGCCAGCAGCTTGGGGACAGGGGTTTTCGATGAGCAGTTCTTC. This gives the protein CASSLGTGVFDEQFF.

The chain links TRBV12-3 or TRBV12-4 to TRBJ2-1; 8 bases match TRBD2. CDR3 length equals 14 residues. The V segment lost 1 base and the J segment 7 bases; nucleotides outside the gene matches: 3. CDR3 nucleotides: TGTGCCAGCAGTTTAGGGGGCGGGAGGAATGAGCAGTTCTTC. It yields the protein CASSLGGGRNEQFF.

This clonotype was found a few times. The V call is TRBV12-3 or TRBV12-4, the J call TRBJ1-1; D not certain. The CDR3 length is 15 residues. Deletions cut 3 bases from V and 1 base from J, with 12 bases between. In DNA form, the CDR3 reads TGTGCCAGCAGTTTTAGGGATTTGAGGAACACTGAAGCTTTCTTT. It specifies CASSFRDLRNTEAFF.

V gene TRBV20-1 combines with J gene TRBJ2-1, with TRBD2 identical over 7 bases. V was pared by 1 base and J by 2 bases, with 11 bases of the junction left unmatched. The CDR3 covers 17 residues. Per the germline V gene, CDR1 is DFQATT and CDR2 is SNEGSKA (reference sequence). In nucleotides, the CDR3 is TGCAGTGCTAGAGTGCCAGGCCCCGGGACTACCTACAATGAGCAGTTCTTC. It specifies CSARVPGPGTTYNEQFF.

In this sample, this clonotype turned up many times. The chain recombines TRBV10-3 with TRBJ2-3; D is unclear. V lost 3 bases to trimming and J lost 0 bases, with 1 base between them. Germline CDR1 is ENHRY and CDR2 is SYGVKD. The CDR3 is 12 residues long. CDR3 coding DNA: TGTGCCATCAGTGACAGCACAGATACGCAGTATTTT. Translated: CAISDSTDTQYF.

The V call is TRBV11-2, the J call TRBJ2-2; 9 bases agree with TRBD1. This CDR3 is built from 14 residues. CDR1 SGHAT and CDR2 FQNNGV come from the germline V gene. The trim removed 6 bases at V and 4 bases at J, leaving 3 bases unmatched. The CDR3 DNA sequence: TGTGCCAGCAGTACGGGACAGGGCACCGGGGAGCTGTTTTTT. It translates to CASSTGQGTGELFF. Using reference TRBV11-2 and TRBJ2-2 for the parts outside the CDR3, the full variable domain is EAGVAQSPRYKIIEKRQSVAFWCNPISGHATLYWYQQILGQGPKLLIQFQNNGVVDDSQLPKDRFSAERLKGVDSTLKIQPAKLEDSAVYLCASSTGQGTGELFFGEGSRLTVL.

A few counts support this clonotype. The gene calls are TRBV20-1 and TRBJ2-3, with 10 bases matching TRBD2. The CDR3 is made up of 18 amino acids. The germline V gene has CDR1 DFQATT and CDR2 SNEGSKA (reference sequence). With 0 bases clipped from V and 3 bases from J, the junction kept 12 bases outside the gene matches. Written as DNA, the CDR3 is TGCAGTGCTAGAGAGCAGCTCCTAGCGGGAGCTTTTACAGATACGCAGTATTTT. Protein: CSAREQLLAGAFTDTQYF.

The chain couples TRBV29-1 to TRBJ1-2, with 9 bases matching TRBD1. The trim removed 7 bases at V and 4 bases at J, leaving 7 bases unmatched. The CDR3 covers 13 residues. Germline V gives CDR1 SQVTM, CDR2 ANQGSEA. Here the CDR3 DNA reads TGCAGCGCAGCACAGGGGGCGACCTATGGCTACACCTTC. Its protein product is CSAAQGATYGYTF.

This clonotype was picked up a small number of times. V is TRBV7-2 and J is TRBJ2-2; tentative D call: TRBD2 (5 bases). The CDR3 length is 13 residues. V lost 4 bases, J lost 10 bases, and 13 bases lay in between. Germline CDR1 and CDR2: SGHTA and FQGNSA. For the CDR3, the DNA is TGTGCCAGCAGCTCACGGACTTTCTTGGAGCTGTTTTTT. This translates into CASSSRTFLELFF. Full variable domain (remainder filled in from reference TRBV7-2 and TRBJ2-2): GAGVSQSPSNKVTEKGKDVELRCDPISGHTALYWYRQSLGQGLEFLIYFQGNSAPDKSGLPSDRFSAERTGGSVSTLTIQRTQQEDSAVYLCASSSRTFLELFFGEGSRLTVL.

V gene TRBV29-1 combines with J gene TRBJ2-6; D not resolved. Germline CDR1 SQVTM, CDR2 ANQGSEA. The V and J ends lost 3 bases and 1 base respectively, with 10 bases between them. This CDR3 has 15 amino acids. The CDR3 DNA is TGCAGCGTTGACACCGCAACATCTGGGGCCAACGTCCTGACTTTC. Its translation is CSVDTATSGANVLTF.

This clonotype was counted ten times or more. The rearrangement links TRBV20-1 to TRBJ2-5; possible D gene TRBD2, 5 bases. This CDR3 is 15 amino acids long. Between the trimmed V and J ends, which lost 4 bases and 4 bases, there was a span of 19 bases. Germline V lookup: CDR1 DFQATT, CDR2 SNEGSKA (reference sequence). The CDR3 DNA sequence: TGCAGTGCTATAGGAGGAACTAGGGTACGAGAGACCCAGTACTTC. Translated: CSAIGGTRVRETQYF.

This clonotype has only a few counts. The CDR3 DNA reads as TGTGCCAGCAGTTCCGGGACAGGGTATATCACTGAAGCTTTCTTT. Translating gives CASSSGTGYITEAFF. The chain couples TRBV28 to TRBJ1-1, with 9 bases lining up with TRBD1. V was pared by 4 bases and J by 4 bases, with 7 bases of the junction left unmatched. The CDR3 extends over 15 amino acids. The germline CDR1 and CDR2 sequences are MDHEN and SYDVKM.

This chain uses TRBV7-3 with TRBJ2-5, with TRBD1 as a possible D gene (5 bases). The germline V and J ends were trimmed by 0 bases and 5 bases, with 13 bases remaining between them. This CDR3 has 15 residues. Per germline, CDR1 SGHTA and CDR2 FQGTGA. CDR3 loop: CASSLTVLNRETQYF. The CDR3 nucleotides are TGTGCCAGCAGCTTAACTGTCCTCAACAGGGAGACCCAGTACTTC.

This clonotype was seen at least ten times. The chain employs TRBV29-1 and TRBJ2-5; TRBD1 aligns across 7 bases. The CDR3 has 12 residues. V gave up 6 bases and J gave up 2 bases; unmatched junction bases: 3. Germline V gene data show CDR1 as SQVTM and CDR2 as ANQGSEA. The CDR3 loop reads CSVLTGQETQYF. CDR3 bases: TGCAGCGTCCTGACAGGGCAAGAGACCCAGTACTTC.

This clonotype was counted between two and nine times. This chain uses TRBV7-2 with TRBJ2-3; D not certain. This CDR3 spans 13 amino acids. The V gene lost 1 base and the J gene lost 4 bases, with 6 bases spanning the gap. CDR1 and CDR2 (germline): SGHTA, FQGNSA. The chain's CDR3 is CASSLGISDTQYF. In DNA form, the CDR3 reads TGTGCCAGCAGCTTAGGGATCTCAGATACGCAGTATTTT.

The J gene is TRBJ2-2, the V gene TRBV6-2 or TRBV6-3; D is tentatively TRBD1 or TRBD2 (5 bases each). The CDR3 extends over 17 amino acids. Germline loops: CDR1 MNHEY, CDR2 SVGEGT. V lost 6 bases, J lost 7 bases, and 24 bases lay in between. CDR3 sequence (DNA): TGTGCCAGCAGCGATACAGACCTTTGGGGGATTGGCGGGGAGCTGTTTTTT. Amino acid sequence: CASSDTDLWGIGGELFF.

This rearrangement joins TRBV5-1 to TRBJ2-1, with 10 bases lining up with TRBD1. The CDR3 covers 16 residues. The germline CDR1 and CDR2 sequences are SGHRS and YFSETQ. V shed 4 bases, J shed 7 bases, and the junction held 11 bases outside the gene matches. This CDR3 is CASSRSPGQGFNEQFF. Here the CDR3 DNA reads TGCGCCAGCAGCCGATCTCCGGGACAGGGGTTTAATGAGCAGTTCTTC.

This clonotype was detected ten times or more. In DNA form, the CDR3 reads TGTGCCAGCAGTCACGAGAGGGGCGGCTACGAGCAGTACTTC. Protein sequence: CASSHERGGYEQYF. J is TRBJ2-7 and V is TRBV25-1; perhaps D is TRBD1 or TRBD2 (5 bases each). The ends were cut back, 5 bases at V and 3 bases at J, with 14 bases in the middle. CDR3 length: 14 amino acids. The germline gives CDR1 MGHDK, CDR2 SYGVNS.

This chain links TRBV18 with TRBJ2-7; weak D call: TRBD2 (5 bases). V was trimmed by 8 bases and J by 1 base, leaving 15 bases between them. This CDR3 region has 14 residues. From germline, CDR1 is KGHSH and CDR2 LQKENI. The CDR3 bases are TGTGCCAGCACACTAGGAGAGGGTTCCTACGAGCAGTACTTC. This codes for CASTLGEGSYEQYF.

In this sample, this clonotype turned up once. The chain combines TRBV29-1 with TRBJ2-5; the D gene is possibly TRBD1 (5 bases). Germline CDR1 is SQVTM and CDR2 is ANQGSEA. The CDR3 consists of 12 residues. Trimming cost V 4 bases and J 4 bases, with 10 bases left between them. The CDR3 DNA follows: TGCAGCGTTGCAGGGTGGGGAGAGACCCAGTACTTC. This sequence encodes CSVAGWGETQYF.

This clonotype occurred many times. A junction end diverges from the germline sequence, so it may reflect a read error. V is TRBV12-3 or TRBV12-4 and J is TRBJ2-3, with D possibly being TRBD1 or TRBD2 (6 bases each). The CDR3 sequence is 11 residues long. The CDR3 sequence: CASSLGGPQYF. DNA of the CDR3: TGTGCCAGTAGTTTGGGGGGCCCTCAGTATTTT.

This clonotype was observed many times. DNA of the CDR3: TGTGCCAGCAGAACACTAGCCCGAAGCTCCTACAATGAGCAGTTCTTC. Amino acid sequence: CASRTLARSSYNEQFF. This rearrangement joins TRBV28 to TRBJ2-1; a weak D match, TRBD2 (6 bases). This CDR3 has 16 residues. V gave up 6 bases and J gave up 0 bases, with 15 bases separating them. In germline, CDR1 is MDHEN, CDR2 SYDVKM.

This clonotype occurred many times. The rearrangement links TRBV6-5 to TRBJ2-5; 12 positions agree with TRBD2. The ends lost 0 bases at V and 5 bases at J; junction bases unmatched: 1. The CDR3 consists of 15 residues. CDR1 and CDR2 from the germline V gene are MNHEY and SVGAGI. This chain's CDR3 is CASSYSGTSGETQYF. In DNA form, the CDR3 reads TGTGCCAGCAGTTACTCAGGGACTAGCGGGGAGACCCAGTACTTC.

The DNA of the CDR3 is TGTGCCAGCAGCGTAGTGGGACTAGCGGGAGTAAAAACCGGGGAGCTGTTTTTT. Amino acid sequence: CASSVVGLAGVKTGELFF. V usage is TRBV9 and J usage is TRBJ2-2, with 14 bases aligning to TRBD2. Germline CDR1 is SGDLS and CDR2 is YYNGEE. J lost 5 bases, V lost 0 bases, and 6 bases had no gene match. The CDR3 runs 18 residues.

Only a few counts were recorded for this clonotype. This chain connects TRBV12-3 or TRBV12-4 to TRBJ2-1; 7 bases map to TRBD2. The CDR3 covers 13 residues. The junction had 1 base not matched to a gene; V was cut back by 3 bases and J by 5 bases. CDR3 DNA: TGTGCCAGCAGTTTCGGGAGGAACAATGAGCAGTTCTTC. Amino acids: CASSFGRNNEQFF.

V usage is TRBV2 and J usage is TRBJ2-7; TRBD1 or TRBD2 may be the D gene (7 bases each). CDR1 SNHLY and CDR2 FYNNEI come from the germline V gene. Trimming left V 0 bases short and J 3 bases short, with 12 bases between. The CDR3 spans 15 residues. The CDR3 loop is CASSEAGGTVYEQYF. As DNA, the CDR3 is TGTGCCAGCAGTGAAGCGGGGGGGACAGTCTACGAGCAGTACTTC.

The sample holds a few counts of this clonotype. The rearrangement links TRBV15 to TRBJ1-2; 8 bases align to TRBD1. V trimming: 1 base; J trimming: 2 bases; junction bases outside the gene matches: 6. The CDR3 extends over 16 amino acids. Germline lookup yields CDR1 LNHNV and CDR2 YYDKDF (reference sequence). The CDR3 region has the DNA TGTGCCACCAGCAGAGGCCGACAGGGGATAAACTATGGCTACACCTTC. Protein product: CATSRGRQGINYGYTF.